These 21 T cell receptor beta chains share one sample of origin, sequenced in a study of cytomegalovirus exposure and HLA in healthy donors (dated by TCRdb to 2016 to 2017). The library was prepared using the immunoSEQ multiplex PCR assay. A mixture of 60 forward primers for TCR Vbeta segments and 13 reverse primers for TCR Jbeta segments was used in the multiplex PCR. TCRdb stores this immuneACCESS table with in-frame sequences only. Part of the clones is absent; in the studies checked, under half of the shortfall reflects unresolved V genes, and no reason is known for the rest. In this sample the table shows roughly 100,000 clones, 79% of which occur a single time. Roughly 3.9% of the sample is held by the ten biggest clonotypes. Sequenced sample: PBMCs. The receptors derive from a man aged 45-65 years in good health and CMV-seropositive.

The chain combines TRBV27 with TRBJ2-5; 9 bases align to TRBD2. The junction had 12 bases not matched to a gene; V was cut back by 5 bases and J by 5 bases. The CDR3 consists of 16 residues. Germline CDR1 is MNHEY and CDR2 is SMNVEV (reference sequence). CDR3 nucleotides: TGTGCCAGCAGTCCCGGGACTAGCATCCTCGGGGAGACCCAGTACTTC. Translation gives CASSPGTSILGETQYF.

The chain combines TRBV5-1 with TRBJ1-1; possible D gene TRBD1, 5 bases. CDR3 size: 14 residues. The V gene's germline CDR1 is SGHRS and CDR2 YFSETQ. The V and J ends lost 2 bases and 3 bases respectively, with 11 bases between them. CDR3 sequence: CASSFGREDTEAFF. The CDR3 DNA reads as TGCGCCAGCAGCTTTGGCAGGGAGGACACTGAAGCTTTCTTT.

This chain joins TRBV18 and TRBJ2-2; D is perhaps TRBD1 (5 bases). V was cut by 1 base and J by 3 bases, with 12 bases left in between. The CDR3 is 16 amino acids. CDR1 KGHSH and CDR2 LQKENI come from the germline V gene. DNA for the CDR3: TGTGCCAGCTCACCACGAACGACAGCATACACCGGGGAGCTGTTTTTT. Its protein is CASSPRTTAYTGELFF.

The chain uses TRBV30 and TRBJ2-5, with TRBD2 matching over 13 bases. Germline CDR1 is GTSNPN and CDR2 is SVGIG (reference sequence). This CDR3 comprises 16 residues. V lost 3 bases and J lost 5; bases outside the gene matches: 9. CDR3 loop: CAWRRSGLAGRETQYF. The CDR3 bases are TGTGCCTGGAGAAGGTCGGGACTAGCGGGGAGGGAGACCCAGTACTTC.

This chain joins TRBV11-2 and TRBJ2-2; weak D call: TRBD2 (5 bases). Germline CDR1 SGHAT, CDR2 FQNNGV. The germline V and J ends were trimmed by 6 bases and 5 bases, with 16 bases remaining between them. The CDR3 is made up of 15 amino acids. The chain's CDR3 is CASSLRARLTGELFF. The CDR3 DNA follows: TGTGCCAGCAGTTTGCGGGCCCGCTTAACCGGGGAGCTGTTTTTT.

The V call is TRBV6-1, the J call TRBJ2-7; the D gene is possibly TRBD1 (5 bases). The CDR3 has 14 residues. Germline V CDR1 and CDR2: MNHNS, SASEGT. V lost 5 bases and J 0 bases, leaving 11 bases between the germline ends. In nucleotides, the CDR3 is TGTGCCAGCAGTAGGGCAGGGCCCTCCTACGAGCAGTACTTC. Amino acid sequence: CASSRAGPSYEQYF.

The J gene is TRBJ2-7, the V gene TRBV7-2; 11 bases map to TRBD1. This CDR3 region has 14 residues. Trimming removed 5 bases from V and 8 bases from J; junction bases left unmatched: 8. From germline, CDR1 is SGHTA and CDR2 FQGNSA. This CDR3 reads CASSAPGQGDQQYF. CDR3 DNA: TGTGCCAGCAGCGCTCCGGGACAGGGGGACCAGCAGTACTTC.

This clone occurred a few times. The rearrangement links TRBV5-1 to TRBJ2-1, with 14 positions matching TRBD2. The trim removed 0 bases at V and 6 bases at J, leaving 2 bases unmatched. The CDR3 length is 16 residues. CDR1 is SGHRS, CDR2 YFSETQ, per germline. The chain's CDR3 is CASSLGGTSGSNEQFF. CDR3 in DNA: TGCGCCAGCAGCTTGGGGGGGACTAGCGGGAGCAATGAGCAGTTCTTC.

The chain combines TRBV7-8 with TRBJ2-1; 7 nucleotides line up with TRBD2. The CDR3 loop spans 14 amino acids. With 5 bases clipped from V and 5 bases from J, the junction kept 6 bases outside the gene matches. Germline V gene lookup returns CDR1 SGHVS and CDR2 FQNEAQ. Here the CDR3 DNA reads TGTGCCAGCAGCCCGGGGGGACGGAACAATGAGCAGTTCTTC. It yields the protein CASSPGGRNNEQFF.

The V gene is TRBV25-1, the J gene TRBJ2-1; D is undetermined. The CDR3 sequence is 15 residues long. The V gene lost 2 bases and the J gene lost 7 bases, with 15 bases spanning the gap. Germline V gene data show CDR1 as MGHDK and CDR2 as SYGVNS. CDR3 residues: CASSEGAPTGNEQFF. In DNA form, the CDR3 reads TGTGCCAGCAGTGAAGGCGCCCCGACCGGGAATGAGCAGTTCTTC.

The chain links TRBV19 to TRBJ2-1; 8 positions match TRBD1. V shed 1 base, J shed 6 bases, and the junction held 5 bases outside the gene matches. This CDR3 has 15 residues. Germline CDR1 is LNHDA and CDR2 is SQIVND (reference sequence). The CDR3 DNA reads TGTGCCAGTAGTATAGTACAGGGGGGAGTCAATGAGCAGTTCTTC. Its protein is CASSIVQGGVNEQFF.

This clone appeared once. CDR3 in amino acids: CASGLAGGNYEQYF. The CDR3, as DNA: TGTGCCAGCGGTCTAGCGGGAGGGAACTACGAGCAGTACTTC. V is TRBV7-2 and J is TRBJ2-7, with 12 bases that match TRBD2. V gave up 8 bases and J gave up 3 bases; unmatched junction bases: 5. The CDR3 is 14 residues long. Germline loops: CDR1 SGHTA, CDR2 FQGNSA.

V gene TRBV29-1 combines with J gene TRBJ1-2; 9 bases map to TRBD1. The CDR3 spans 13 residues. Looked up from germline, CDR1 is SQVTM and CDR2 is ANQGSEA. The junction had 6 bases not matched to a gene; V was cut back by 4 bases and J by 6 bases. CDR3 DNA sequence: TGCAGCGTTGTGGGGACAGGGTTCGATGGCTACACCTTC. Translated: CSVVGTGFDGYTF.

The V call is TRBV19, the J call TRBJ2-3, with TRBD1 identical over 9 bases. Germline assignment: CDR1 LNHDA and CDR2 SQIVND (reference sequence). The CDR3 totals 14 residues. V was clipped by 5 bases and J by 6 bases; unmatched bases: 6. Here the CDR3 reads CASSGGQGWDTQYF. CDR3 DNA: TGTGCCAGTAGTGGGGGACAGGGATGGGATACGCAGTATTTT.

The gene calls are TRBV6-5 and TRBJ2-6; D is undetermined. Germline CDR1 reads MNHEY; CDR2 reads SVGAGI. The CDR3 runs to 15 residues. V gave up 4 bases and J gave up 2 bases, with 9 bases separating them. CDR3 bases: TGTGCCAGCAGTTTAGACTTAGCTGGGGCCAACGTCCTGACTTTC. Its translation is CASSLDLAGANVLTF.

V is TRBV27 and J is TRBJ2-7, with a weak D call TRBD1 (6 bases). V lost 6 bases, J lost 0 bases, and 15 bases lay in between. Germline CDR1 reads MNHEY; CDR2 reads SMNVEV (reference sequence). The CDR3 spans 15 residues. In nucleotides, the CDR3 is TGTGCCAGCAGCCCGACAGGATATAGCTCCTACGAGCAGTACTTC. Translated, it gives CASSPTGYSSYEQYF.

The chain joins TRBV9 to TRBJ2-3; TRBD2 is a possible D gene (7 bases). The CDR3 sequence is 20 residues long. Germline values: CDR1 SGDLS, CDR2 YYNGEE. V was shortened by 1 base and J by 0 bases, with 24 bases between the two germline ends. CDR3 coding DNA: TGTGCCAGCAGCGTACGGGGGAGGGCCGGTGAGGGGGTAAGCACAGATACGCAGTATTTT. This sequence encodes CASSVRGRAGEGVSTDTQYF.

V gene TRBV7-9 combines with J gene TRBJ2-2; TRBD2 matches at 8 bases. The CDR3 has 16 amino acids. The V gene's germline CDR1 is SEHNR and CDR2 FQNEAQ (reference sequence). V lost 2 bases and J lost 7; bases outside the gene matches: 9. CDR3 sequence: CASSLMSGSLRGELFF. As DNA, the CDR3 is TGTGCCAGCAGCTTAATGAGCGGGAGTTTACGCGGGGAGCTGTTTTTT.

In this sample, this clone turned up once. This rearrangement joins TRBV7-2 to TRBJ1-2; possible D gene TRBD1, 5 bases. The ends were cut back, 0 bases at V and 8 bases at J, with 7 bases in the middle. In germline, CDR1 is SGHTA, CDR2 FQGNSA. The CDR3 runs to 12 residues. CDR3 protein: CASSLARTGYTF. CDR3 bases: TGTGCCAGCAGCTTAGCCCGGACAGGCTACACCTTC.

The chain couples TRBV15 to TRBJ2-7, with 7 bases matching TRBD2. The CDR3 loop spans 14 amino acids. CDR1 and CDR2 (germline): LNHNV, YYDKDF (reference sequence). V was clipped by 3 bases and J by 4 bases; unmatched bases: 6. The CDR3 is CATSRGGSGYEQYF. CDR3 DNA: TGTGCCACCAGCAGGGGGGGGAGTGGGTACGAGCAGTACTTC.

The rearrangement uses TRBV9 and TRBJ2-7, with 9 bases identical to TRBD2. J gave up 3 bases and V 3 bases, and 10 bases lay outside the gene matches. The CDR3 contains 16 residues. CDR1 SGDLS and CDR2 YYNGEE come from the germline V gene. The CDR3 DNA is TGTGCCAGCAGCGCCCTCCGGGCTAGCGGGATCTACGAGCAGTACTTC. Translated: CASSALRASGIYEQYF.